This entry is about one T cell receptor beta chain. This sample was taken from a study of blood T cells in healthy people across ages. The V gene's germline CDR1 is SEHNR and CDR2 FQNEAQ (reference sequence). Trimming removed 5 bases from V and 6 bases from J, with 20 bases in between. The CDR3 is 15 residues long. With a J-beta primer mix and a sample-barcoded 5' primer, a second PCR ran about 6 to 11 cycles. TCRdb reprocessed the 5' RACE reads via MiXCR and lists one record per CDR3 protein. The sample has some 1.7 million distinct CDR3 sequences, roughly 27% seen once. This clonotype was obtained from a woman aged 25 to 39 in good health. The material sequenced was blood. This chain uses TRBV7-9 with TRBJ2-7, with a possible D match to TRBD2 (5 bases). CDR3 sequence: CASSPQLLRAGEQYF. CDR3 bases: TGTGCCAGCAGCCCCCAGCTCCTGCGGGCGGGCGAGCAGTACTTC.